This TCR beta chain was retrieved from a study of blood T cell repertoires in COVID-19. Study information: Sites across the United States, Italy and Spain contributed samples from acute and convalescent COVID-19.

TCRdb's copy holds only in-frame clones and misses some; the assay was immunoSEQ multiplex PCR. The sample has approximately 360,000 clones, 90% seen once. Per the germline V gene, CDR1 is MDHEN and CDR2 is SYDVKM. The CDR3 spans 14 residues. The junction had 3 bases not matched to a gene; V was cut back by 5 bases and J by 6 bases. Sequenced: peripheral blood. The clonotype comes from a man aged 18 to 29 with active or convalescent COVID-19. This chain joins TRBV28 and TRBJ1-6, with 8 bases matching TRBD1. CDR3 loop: CASSQTGGNSPLHF. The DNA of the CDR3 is TGTGCCAGCAGTCAAACAGGGGGTAATTCACCCCTCCACTTT.